This record concerns one TCR beta chain sequence. Its antigen is currently unknown. Losses at the gene ends were 3 bases for V and 3 bases for J; bases not matched to a gene: 2. This CDR3 is built from 14 residues. Germline V gene data show CDR1 as MNHEY and CDR2 as SMNVEV (reference sequence). Random hexamers were used to reverse transcribe the RNA input (about 0.45 to 1 ug). A single record per CDR3 protein comes from TCRdb applying MiXCR to the immunoSEQ multiplex PCR reads. The repertoire holds under 200,000 distinct CDR3 sequences, with roughly 90% as singletons. The source of the sample is a study of CD8 T cells in Susac syndrome. Study information: Among the Susac syndrome patients sequenced, six had active disease and 8 or 9 were in remission. Whole-study findings and limits: CD4+ T cell repertoires in Susac syndrome lacked clonal expansion.

The sequenced target, TCR beta, came from blood CD8+ and CD4+ T cells. This clonotype was obtained from a human donor with Susac syndrome. This rearrangement joins TRBV27 to TRBJ2-3; 8 positions agree with TRBD2. Sequencing was carried out using CD4+ T cells from PBMCs. Here the CDR3 reads CASSFGGGTDTQYF. The CDR3 coding sequence is TGTGCCAGCAGTTTCGGGGGGGGTACAGATACGCAGTATTTT.